Described below is a single TCR beta chain sequence and its context. Its antigen remains unidentified. This entry belongs to a study of cytomegalovirus exposure and HLA in healthy donors. Study findings and constraints: The study found most TCR sequences rare, yet found some public TCRs in many donors.

Germline CDR1 reads MNHNS; CDR2 reads SASEGT. Trimming took 6 bases from V and 6 from J; bases not matched to a gene: 12. The CDR3 totals 15 residues. PCR was performed using 60 Vbeta and 13 Jbeta primers. The method was immunoSEQ multiplex PCR; TCRdb's version includes in-frame clones alone and lacks a portion of them. The sample has 110,000 or so clones, 75% to 90% seen once. This TCR was recovered from a man aged 30 to 45 in good health and CMV-seropositive. The source material was PBMCs. V and J are TRBV6-1 and TRBJ1-2, with 8 positions matching TRBD1. The CDR3 region is CASRPAVDRAHGYTF. The CDR3 DNA follows: TGTGCCAGCAGGCCAGCAGTGGACAGGGCTCATGGCTACACCTTC.